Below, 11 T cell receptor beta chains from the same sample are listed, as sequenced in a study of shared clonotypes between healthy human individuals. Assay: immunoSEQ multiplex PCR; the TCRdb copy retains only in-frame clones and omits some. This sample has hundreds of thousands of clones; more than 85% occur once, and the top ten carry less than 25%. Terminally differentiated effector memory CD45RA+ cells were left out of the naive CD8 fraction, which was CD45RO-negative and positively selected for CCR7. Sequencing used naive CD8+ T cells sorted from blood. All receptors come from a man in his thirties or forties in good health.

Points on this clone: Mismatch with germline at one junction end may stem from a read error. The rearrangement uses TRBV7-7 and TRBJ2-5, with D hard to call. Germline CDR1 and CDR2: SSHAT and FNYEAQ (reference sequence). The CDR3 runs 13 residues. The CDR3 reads CASSLTFQETQYF. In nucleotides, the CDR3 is TGTGCTAGCAGCTTGACATTCCAAGAGACCCAGTACTTC.

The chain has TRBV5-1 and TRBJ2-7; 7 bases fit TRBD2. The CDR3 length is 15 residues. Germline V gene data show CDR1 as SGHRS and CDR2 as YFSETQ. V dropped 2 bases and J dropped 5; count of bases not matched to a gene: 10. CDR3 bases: TGCGCCAGCAGCTTATCCCCAGGGACTATCCACGAGCAGTACTTC. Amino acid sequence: CASSLSPGTIHEQYF.

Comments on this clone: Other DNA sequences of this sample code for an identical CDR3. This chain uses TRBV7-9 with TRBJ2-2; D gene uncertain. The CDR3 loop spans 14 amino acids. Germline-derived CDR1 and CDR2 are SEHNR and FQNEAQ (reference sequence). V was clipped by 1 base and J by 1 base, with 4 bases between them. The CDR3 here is CASSLGGNTGELFF. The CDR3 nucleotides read TGTGCCAGCAGCTTAGGGGGGAACACCGGGGAGCTGTTTTTT.

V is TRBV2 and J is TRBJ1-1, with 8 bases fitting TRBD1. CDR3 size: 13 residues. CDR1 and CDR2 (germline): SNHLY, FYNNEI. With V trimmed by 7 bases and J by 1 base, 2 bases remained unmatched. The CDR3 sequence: CASNGQGNTEAFF. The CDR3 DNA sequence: TGTGCCAGCAATGGACAGGGGAACACTGAAGCTTTCTTT.

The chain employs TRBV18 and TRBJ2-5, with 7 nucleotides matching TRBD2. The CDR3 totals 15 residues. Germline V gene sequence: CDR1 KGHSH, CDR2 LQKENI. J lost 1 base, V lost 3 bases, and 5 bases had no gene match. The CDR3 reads CASSPLAEPQETQYF. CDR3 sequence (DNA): TGTGCCAGCTCACCTCTAGCGGAGCCCCAAGAGACCCAGTACTTC. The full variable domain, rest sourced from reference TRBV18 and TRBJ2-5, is NAGVMQNPRHLVRRRGQEARLRCSPMKGHSHVYWYRQLPEEGLKFMVYLQKENIIDESGMPKERFSAEFPKEGPSILRIQQVVRGDSAAYFCASSPLAEPQETQYFGPGTRLLVL.

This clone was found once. DNA of the CDR3: TGTGCCAGCAGCTTAGGGACTAGCGGCCAAGAGACCCAGTACTTC. Translated, it gives CASSLGTSGQETQYF. J is TRBJ2-5 and V is TRBV13; TRBD2 matches at 9 bases. The trim removed 0 bases at V and 1 base at J, leaving 0 bases unmatched. The CDR3 consists of 15 residues. Germline V gene data show CDR1 as PRHDT and CDR2 as FYEKMQ (reference sequence).

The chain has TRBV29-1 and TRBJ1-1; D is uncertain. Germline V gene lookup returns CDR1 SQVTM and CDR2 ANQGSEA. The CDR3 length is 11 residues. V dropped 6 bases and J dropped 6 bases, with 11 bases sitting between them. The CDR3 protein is CSVVITAEAFF. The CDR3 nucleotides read TGCAGCGTCGTCATCACAGCTGAAGCTTTCTTT.

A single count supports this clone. The CDR3 is CASSLAGGTPGGYEQYF. The CDR3 DNA follows: TGTGCCAGCAGCCTCGCGGGAGGGACTCCGGGGGGCTACGAGCAGTACTTC. The chain joins TRBV27 to TRBJ2-7; TRBD2 matches at 9 bases. Germline CDR1 is MNHEY and CDR2 is SMNVEV (reference sequence). This CDR3 contains 17 residues. Germline trimming cut 6 bases from V and 3 bases from J; bases unmatched to any gene: 15.

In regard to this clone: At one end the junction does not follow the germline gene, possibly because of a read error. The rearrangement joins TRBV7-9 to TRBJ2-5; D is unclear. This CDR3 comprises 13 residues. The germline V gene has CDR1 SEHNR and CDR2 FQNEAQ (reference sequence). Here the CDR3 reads CASSSKVGQAKDF. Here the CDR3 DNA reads TGTGCCAGCAGCTCAAAAGTGGGCCAAGCCAAGGACTTC.

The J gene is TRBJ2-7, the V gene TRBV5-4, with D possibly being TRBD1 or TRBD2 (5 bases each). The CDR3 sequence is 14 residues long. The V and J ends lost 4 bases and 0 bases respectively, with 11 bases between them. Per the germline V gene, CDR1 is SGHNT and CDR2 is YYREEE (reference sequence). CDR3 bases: TGTGCCAGCAGCCGACGGGACGGCTCCTACGAGCAGTACTTC. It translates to CASSRRDGSYEQYF.

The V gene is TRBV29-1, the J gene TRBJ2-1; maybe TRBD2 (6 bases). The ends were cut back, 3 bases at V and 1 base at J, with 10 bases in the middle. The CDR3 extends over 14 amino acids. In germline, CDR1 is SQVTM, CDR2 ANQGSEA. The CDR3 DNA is TGCAGCGTTGATGGGGGGAGGTCCTACAATGAGCAGTTCTTC. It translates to CSVDGGRSYNEQFF.